These 2 T cell receptor beta chains were sequenced from one sample in a study of T cell repertoires in cytomegalovirus infection. Each CDR3 protein is one row after TCRdb ran MiXCR on the reads. Of some 940,000 distinct CDR3 sequences listed, roughly 31% were seen once; the top ten hold roughly 13%. Their antigens remain unidentified. Sequencing was performed on cultured CD8+ T cells from PBMCs, taken from culture after CMV antigen stimulation. The receptor set was obtained from a human donor in good health (CMV status not recorded). Some clones in this sample may be carry-over from other donors' samples.

The gene calls are TRBV5-3 and TRBJ2-1, with D perhaps TRBD1 or TRBD2 (5 bases each). TRBV5-3 qualifies as an ORF whose function is uncertain. The V end was cut by 5 bases, the J end by 0 bases, with 15 bases between. The CDR3 is 16 residues long. CDR3 DNA: TGTGCCAGAAGGTGTCCGGGGACCCGCTCCTACAATGAGCAGTTCTTC. It is translated as CARRCPGTRSYNEQFF.

This clonotype occurred a few times. This chain joins TRBV19 and TRBJ2-1; D may correspond to TRBD1 or TRBD2 (5 bases each). The V end was cut by 7 bases, the J end by 9 bases, with 16 bases between. This CDR3 is 13 amino acids long. The germline V gene encodes CDR1 LNHDA and CDR2 SQIVND (reference sequence). CDR3 nucleotides: TGTGCCAGTAACCCCCTACCGGGGCGTGAGCAGTTCTTC. The encoded protein is CASNPLPGREQFF.